This TCR beta chain is from a study of blood T cell repertoires in COVID-19. The CDR3 has 15 amino acids. Germline-derived CDR1 and CDR2 are MNHEY and SVGAGI. Trimming shortened V by 5 bases and J by 6 bases, and 16 bases separated the two germline ends. This table comes from immunoSEQ multiplex PCR, and its TCRdb copy is limited to in-frame clones, with some not included. The sample yields 100,000 to 150,000 clones, roughly three quarters seen once. This clone was observed a handful of times. The J gene is TRBJ2-2, the V gene TRBV6-5; possible D gene TRBD2, 6 bases. The clonotype was recovered from a woman in her 70s with acute or convalescent COVID-19. Sequenced sample: peripheral blood. As DNA, the CDR3 is TGTGCCAGCAGTCTTCCCGGGACTTATCCCGGGGAGCTGTTTTTT. It yields the protein CASSLPGTYPGELFF.